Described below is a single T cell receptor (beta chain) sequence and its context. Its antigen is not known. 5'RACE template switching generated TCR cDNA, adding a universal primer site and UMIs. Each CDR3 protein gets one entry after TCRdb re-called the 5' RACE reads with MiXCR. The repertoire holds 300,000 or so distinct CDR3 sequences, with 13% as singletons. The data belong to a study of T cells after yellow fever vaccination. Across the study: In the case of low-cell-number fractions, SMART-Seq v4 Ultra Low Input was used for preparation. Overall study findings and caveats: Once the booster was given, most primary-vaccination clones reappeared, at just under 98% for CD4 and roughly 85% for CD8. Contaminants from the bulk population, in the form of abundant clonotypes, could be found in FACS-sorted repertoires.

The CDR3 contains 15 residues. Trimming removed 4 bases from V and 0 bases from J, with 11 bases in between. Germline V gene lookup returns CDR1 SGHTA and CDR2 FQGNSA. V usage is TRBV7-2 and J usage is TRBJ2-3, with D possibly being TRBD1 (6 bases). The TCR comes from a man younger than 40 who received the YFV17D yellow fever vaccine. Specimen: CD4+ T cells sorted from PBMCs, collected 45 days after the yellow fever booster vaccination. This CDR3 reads CASSWGPTSTDTQYF. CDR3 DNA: TGTGCCAGCAGCTGGGGGCCAACTAGCACAGATACGCAGTATTTT.